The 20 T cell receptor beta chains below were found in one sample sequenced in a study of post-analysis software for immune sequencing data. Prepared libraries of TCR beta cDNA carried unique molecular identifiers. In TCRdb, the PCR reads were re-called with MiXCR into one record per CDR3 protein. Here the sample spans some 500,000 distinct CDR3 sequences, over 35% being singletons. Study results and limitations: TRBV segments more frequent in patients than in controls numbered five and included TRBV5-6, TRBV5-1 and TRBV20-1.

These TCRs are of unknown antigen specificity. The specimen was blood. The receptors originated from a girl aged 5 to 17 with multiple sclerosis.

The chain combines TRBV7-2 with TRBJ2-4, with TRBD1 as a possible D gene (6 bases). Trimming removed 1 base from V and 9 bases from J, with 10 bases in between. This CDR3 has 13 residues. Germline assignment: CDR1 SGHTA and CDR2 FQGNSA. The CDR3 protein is CASSLEQGSIQYF. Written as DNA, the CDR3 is TGTGCCAGCAGCTTAGAACAGGGAAGCATTCAGTACTTC.

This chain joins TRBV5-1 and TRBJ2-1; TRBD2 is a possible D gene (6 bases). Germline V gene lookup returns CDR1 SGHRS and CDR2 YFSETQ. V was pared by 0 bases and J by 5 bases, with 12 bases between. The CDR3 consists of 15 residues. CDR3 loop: CASSLAPGVNNEQFF. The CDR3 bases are TGCGCCAGCAGCTTGGCCCCGGGAGTGAACAATGAGCAGTTCTTC.

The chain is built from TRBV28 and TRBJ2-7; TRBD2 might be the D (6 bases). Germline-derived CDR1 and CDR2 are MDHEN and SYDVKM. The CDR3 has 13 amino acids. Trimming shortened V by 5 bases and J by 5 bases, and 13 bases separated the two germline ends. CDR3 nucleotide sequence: TGTGCCAGCAGTATCCGACTAGGCCACGAGCAGTACTTC. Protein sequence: CASSIRLGHEQYF.

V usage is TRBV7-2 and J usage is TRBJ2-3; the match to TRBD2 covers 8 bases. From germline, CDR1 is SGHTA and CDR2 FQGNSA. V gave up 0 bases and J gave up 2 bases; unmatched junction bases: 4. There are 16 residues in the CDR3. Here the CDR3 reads CASSLAGGRPTDTQYF. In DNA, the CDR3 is TGTGCCAGCAGCTTAGCGGGCGGGAGGCCCACAGATACGCAGTATTTT.

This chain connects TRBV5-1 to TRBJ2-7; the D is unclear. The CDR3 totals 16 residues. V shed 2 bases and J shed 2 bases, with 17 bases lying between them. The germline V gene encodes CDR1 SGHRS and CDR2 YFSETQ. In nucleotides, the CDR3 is TGCGCCAGCAGCTTTTCCCCCGCGACTGGGACCTACGAGCAGTACTTC. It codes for CASSFSPATGTYEQYF.

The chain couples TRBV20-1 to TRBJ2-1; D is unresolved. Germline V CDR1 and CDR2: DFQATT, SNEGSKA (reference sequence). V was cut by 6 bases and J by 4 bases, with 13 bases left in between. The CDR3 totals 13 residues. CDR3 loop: CSAPKDRYNEQFF. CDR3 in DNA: TGCAGTGCCCCGAAAGACCGTTACAATGAGCAGTTCTTC.

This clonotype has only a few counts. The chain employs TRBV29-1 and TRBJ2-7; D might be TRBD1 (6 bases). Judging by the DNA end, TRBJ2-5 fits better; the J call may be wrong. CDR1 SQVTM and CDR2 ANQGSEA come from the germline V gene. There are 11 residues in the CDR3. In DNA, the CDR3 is TGCAGCATACAGGGTAGGGAGACCCAGTACTTC. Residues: CSIQGRETQYF.

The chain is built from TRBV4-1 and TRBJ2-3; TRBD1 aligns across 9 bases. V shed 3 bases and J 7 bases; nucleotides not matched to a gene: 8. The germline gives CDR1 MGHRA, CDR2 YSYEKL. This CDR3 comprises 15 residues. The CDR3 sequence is CASSQRQGGENTQYF. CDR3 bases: TGCGCCAGCAGCCAGCGACAGGGGGGCGAAAATACGCAGTATTTT.

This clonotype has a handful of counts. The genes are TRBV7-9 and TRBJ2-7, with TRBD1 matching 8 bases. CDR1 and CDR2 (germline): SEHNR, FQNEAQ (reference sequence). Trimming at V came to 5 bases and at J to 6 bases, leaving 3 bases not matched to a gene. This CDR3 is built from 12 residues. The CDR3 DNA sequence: TGTGCCAGCAGCGTACAGGGGGGCGAGCAGTACTTC. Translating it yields CASSVQGGEQYF.

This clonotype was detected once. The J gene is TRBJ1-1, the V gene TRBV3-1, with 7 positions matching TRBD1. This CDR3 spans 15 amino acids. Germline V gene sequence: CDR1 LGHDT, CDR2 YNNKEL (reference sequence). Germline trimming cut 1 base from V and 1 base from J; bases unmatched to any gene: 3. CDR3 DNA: TGTGCCAGCAGCCAAGGACAGGGCGGGAACACTGAAGCTTTCTTT. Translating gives CASSQGQGGNTEAFF.

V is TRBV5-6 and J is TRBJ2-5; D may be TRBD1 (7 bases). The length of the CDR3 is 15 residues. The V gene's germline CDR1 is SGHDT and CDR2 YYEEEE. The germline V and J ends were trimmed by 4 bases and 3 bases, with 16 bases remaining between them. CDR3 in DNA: TGTGCCAGCAGCAGGCGCGGGACAGCGGAAGAGACCCAGTACTTC. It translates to CASSRRGTAEETQYF. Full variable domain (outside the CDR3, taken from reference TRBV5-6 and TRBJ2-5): DAGVTQSPTHLIKTRGQQVTLRCSPKSGHDTVSWYQQALGQGPQFIFQYYEEEERQRGNFPDRFSGHQFPNYSSELNVNALLLGDSALYLCASSRRGTAEETQYFGPGTRLLVL.

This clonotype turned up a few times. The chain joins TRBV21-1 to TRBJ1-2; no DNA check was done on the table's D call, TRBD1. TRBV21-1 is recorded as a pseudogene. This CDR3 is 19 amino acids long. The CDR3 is CASSKEWIRDRVPPYGYTF. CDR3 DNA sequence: TGTGCCAGCAGCAAAGAATGGATCAGGGACCGCGTCCCCCCGTATGGCTACACCTTC.

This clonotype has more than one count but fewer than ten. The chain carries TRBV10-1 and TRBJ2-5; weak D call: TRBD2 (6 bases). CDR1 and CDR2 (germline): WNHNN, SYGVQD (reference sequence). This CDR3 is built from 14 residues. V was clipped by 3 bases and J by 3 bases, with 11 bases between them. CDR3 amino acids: CASSDGGTEETQYF. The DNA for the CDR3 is TGCGCCAGCAGTGACGGGGGTACGGAAGAGACCCAGTACTTC.

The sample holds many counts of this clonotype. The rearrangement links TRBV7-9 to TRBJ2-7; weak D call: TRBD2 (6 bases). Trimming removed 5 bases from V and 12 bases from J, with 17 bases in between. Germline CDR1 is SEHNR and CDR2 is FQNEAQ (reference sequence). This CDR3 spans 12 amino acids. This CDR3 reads CASSRGLRPLYF. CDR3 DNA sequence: TGTGCCAGCAGCAGGGGACTGCGCCCGTTGTACTTC.

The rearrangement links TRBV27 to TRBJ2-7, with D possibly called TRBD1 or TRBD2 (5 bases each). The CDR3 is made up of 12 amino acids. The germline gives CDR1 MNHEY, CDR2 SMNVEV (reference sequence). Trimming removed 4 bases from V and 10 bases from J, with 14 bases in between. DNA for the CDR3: TGTGCCAGCAGTTCCGGGACGGCTCCCCAGTACTTC. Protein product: CASSSGTAPQYF.

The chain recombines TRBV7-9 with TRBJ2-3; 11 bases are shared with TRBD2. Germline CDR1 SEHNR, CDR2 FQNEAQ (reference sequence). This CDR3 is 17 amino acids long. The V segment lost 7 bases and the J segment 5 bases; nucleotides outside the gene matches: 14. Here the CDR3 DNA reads TGTGCCAGCAACGAACCATTAGCGGGAGGGCCAAGAGATACGCAGTATTTT. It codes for CASNEPLAGGPRDTQYF.

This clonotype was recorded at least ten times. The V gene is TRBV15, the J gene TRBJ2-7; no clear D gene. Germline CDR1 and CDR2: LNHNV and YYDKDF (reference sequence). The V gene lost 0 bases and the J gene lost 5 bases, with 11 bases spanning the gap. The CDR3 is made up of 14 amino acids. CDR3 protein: CATSREDGRNEQYF. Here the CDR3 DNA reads TGTGCCACCAGCAGAGAGGACGGCAGGAACGAGCAGTACTTC.

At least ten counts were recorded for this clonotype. The CDR3 here is CASNRETYNEQFF. Written as DNA, the CDR3 is TGTGCCAGTAATCGGGAGACCTACAATGAGCAGTTCTTC. The J gene is TRBJ2-1, the V gene TRBV28, with a weak D call TRBD2 (6 bases). Per the germline V gene, CDR1 is MDHEN and CDR2 is SYDVKM. V was clipped by 9 bases and J by 2 bases, with 11 bases between them. The CDR3 totals 13 residues.

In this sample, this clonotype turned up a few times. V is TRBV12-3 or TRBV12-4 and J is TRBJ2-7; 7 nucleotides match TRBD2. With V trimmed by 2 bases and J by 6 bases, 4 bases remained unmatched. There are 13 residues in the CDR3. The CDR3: CASSLKAGIEQYF. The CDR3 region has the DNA TGTGCCAGCAGTTTAAAAGCGGGAATCGAGCAGTACTTC.

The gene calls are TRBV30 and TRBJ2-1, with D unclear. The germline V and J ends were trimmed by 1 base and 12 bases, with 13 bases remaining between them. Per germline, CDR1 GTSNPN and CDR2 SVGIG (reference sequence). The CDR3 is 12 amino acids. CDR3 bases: TGTGCCTGGAGTGCGGATCTTGATGGGCAGTTCTTC. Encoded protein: CAWSADLDGQFF.